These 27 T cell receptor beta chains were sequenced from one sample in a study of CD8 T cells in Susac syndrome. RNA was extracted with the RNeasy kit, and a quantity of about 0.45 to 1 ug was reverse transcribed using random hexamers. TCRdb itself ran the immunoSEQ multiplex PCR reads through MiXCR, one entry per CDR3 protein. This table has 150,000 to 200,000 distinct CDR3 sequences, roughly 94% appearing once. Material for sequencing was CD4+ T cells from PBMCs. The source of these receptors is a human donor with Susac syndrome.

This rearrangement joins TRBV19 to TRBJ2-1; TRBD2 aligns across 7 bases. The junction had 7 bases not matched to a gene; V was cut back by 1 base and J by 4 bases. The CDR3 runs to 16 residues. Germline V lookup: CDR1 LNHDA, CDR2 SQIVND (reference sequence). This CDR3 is CASSIVAAGEYNEQFF. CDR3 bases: TGTGCCAGTAGTATAGTAGCGGCGGGGGAGTACAATGAGCAGTTCTTC. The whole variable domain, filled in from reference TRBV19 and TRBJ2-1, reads DGGITQSPKYLFRKEGQNVTLSCEQNLNHDAMYWYRQDPGQGLRLIYYSQIVNDFQKGDIAEGYSVSREKKESFPLTVTSAQKNPTAFYLCASSIVAAGEYNEQFFGPGTRLTVL.

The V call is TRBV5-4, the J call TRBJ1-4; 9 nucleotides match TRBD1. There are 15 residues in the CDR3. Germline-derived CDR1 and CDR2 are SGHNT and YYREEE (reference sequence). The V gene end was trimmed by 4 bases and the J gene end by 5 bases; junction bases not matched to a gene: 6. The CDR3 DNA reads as TGTGCCAGCAGCAAAGCCGGGACAGGGAATGAAAAACTGTTTTTT. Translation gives CASSKAGTGNEKLFF.

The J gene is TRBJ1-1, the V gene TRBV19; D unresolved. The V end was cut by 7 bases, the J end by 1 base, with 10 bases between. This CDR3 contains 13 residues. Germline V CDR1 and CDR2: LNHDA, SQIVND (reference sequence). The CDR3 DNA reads TGTGCCAGTACCCGAACTCAGAACACTGAAGCTTTCTTT. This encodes CASTRTQNTEAFF.

DNA for the CDR3: TGTGCCAGCAGCTGGGACAGGACGGACTATGGCTACACCTTC. It codes for CASSWDRTDYGYTF. The genes are TRBV12-3 or TRBV12-4 and TRBJ1-2, with 8 bases identical to TRBD1. The CDR3 consists of 14 residues. Trimming removed 6 bases from V and 3 bases from J; junction bases left unmatched: 6.

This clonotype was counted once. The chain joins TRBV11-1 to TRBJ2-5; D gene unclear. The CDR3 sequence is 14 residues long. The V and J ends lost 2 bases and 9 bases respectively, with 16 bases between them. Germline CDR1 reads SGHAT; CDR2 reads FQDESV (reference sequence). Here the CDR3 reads CASSLQRQEMAQYF. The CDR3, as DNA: TGTGCCAGCAGCTTACAGAGACAAGAGATGGCCCAGTACTTC.

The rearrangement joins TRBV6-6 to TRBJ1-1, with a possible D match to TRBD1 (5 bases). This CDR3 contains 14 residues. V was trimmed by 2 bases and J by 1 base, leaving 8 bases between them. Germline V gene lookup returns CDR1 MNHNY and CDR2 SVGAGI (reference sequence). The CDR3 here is CASSYETENTEAFF. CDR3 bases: TGTGCCAGCAGTTACGAGACAGAGAACACTGAAGCTTTCTTT.

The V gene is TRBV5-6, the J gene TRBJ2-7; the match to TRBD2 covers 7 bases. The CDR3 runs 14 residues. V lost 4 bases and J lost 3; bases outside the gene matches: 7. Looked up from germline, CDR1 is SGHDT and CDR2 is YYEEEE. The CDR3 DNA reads TGTGCCAGCAGCCCCCGTTGGGACTACTACGAGCAGTACTTC. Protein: CASSPRWDYYEQYF.

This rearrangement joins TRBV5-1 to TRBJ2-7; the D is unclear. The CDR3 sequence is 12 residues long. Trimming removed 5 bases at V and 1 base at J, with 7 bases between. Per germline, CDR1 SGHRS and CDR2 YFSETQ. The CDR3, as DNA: TGCGCCAGCAGTTCAGTGTCCTACGAGCAGTACTTC. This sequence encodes CASSSVSYEQYF.

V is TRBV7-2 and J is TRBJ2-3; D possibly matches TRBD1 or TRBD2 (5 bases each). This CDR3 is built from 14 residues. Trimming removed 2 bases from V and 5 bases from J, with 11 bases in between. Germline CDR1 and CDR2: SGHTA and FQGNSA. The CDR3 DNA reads TGTGCCAGCAGCTTATGGGGGAGAGGAGATACGCAGTATTTT. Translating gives CASSLWGRGDTQYF.

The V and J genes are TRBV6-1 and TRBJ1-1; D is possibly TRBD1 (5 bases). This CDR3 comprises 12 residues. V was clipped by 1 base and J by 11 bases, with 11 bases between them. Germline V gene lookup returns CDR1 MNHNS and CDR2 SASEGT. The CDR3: CASSEGGVLAFF. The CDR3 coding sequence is TGTGCCAGCAGTGAAGGGGGCGTTTTGGCTTTCTTT.

CDR3 in DNA: TGTGCCACCAGCCGTGCACAGGGGGCTGGGTGGGCTTTCTTT. Protein: CATSRAQGAGWAFF. The chain combines TRBV15 with TRBJ1-1, with 9 bases fitting TRBD1. CDR1 and CDR2 (germline): LNHNV, YYDKDF (reference sequence). J gave up 11 bases and V 5 bases, and 12 bases lay outside the gene matches. CDR3 size: 14 residues.

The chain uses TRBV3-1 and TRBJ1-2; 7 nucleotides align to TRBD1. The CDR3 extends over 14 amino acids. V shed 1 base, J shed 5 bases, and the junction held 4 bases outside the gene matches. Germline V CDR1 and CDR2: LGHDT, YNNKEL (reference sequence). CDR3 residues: CASSQGTGSYGYTF. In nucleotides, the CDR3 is TGTGCCAGCAGCCAAGGGACAGGATCGTATGGCTACACCTTC.

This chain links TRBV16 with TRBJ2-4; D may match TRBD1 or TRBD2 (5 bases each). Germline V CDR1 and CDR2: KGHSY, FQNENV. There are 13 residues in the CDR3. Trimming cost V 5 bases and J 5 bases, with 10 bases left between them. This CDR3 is CASSAGTQNIQYF. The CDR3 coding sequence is TGTGCCAGCAGCGCCGGGACCCAAAACATTCAGTACTTC.

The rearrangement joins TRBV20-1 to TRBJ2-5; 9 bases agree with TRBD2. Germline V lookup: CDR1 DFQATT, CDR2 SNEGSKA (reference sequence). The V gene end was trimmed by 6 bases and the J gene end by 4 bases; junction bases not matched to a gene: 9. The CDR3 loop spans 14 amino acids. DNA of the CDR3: TGCAGTGCCCCGCGGGGGGGCTTTGCAGAGACCCAGTACTTC. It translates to CSAPRGGFAETQYF.

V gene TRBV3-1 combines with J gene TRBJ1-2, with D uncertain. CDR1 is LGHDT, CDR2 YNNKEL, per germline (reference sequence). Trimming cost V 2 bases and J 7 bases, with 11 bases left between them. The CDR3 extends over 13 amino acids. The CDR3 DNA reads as TGTGCCAGCAGCCAACTCCTCTTGAGTGGCTACACCTTC. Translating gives CASSQLLLSGYTF.

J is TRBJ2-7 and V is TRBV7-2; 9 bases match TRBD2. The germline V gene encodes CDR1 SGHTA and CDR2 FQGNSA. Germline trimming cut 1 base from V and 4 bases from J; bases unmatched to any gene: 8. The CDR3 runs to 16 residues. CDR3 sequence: CASSLGSASGVYEQYF. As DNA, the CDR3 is TGTGCCAGCAGCTTAGGATCGGCTAGCGGGGTTTACGAGCAGTACTTC. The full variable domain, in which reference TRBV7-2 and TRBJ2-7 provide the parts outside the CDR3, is GAGVSQSPSNKVTEKGKDVELRCDPISGHTALYWYRQSLGQGLEFLIYFQGNSAPDKSGLPSDRFSAERTGGSVSTLTIQRTQQEDSAVYLCASSLGSASGVYEQYFGPGTRLTVT.

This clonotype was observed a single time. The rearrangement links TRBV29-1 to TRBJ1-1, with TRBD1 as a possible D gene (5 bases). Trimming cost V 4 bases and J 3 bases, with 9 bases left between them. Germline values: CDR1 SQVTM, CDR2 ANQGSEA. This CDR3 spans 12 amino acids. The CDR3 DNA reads TGCAGCGTTGCAAGGGGCCACACTGAAGCTTTCTTT. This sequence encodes CSVARGHTEAFF.

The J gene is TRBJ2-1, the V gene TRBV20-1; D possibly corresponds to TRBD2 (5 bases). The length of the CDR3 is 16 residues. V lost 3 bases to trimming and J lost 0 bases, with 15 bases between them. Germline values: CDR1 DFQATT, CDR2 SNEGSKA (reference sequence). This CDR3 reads CSARDLALSSYNEQFF. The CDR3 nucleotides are TGCAGTGCTAGGGACTTAGCGCTAAGCTCCTACAATGAGCAGTTCTTC.

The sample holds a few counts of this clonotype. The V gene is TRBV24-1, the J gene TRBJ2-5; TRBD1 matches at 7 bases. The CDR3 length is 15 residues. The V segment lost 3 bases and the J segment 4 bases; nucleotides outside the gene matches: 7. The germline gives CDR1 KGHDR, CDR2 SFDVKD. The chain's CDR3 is CATSDPRAGGETQYF. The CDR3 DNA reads TGTGCCACCAGTGATCCCCGAGCAGGGGGAGAGACCCAGTACTTC.

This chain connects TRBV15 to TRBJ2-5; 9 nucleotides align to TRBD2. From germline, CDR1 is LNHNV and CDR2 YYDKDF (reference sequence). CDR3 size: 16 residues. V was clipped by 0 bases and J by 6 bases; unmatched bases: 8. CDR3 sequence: CATSRDLGTSIKTQYF. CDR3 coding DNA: TGTGCCACCAGCAGAGATCTGGGGACTAGCATAAAGACCCAGTACTTC.

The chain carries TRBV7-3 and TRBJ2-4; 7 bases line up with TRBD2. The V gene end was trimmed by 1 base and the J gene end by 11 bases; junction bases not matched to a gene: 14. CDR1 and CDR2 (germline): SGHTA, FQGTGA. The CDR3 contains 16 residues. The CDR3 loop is CASSLKGAGEDDFQYF. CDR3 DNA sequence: TGTGCCAGCAGCTTAAAAGGTGCGGGAGAGGATGATTTTCAGTACTTC.

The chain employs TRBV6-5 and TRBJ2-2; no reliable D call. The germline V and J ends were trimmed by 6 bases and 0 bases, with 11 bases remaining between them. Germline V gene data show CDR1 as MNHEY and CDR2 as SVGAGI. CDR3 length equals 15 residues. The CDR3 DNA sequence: TGTGCCAGCAGGCAATCTATCCCGAACACCGGGGAGCTGTTTTTT. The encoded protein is CASRQSIPNTGELFF.

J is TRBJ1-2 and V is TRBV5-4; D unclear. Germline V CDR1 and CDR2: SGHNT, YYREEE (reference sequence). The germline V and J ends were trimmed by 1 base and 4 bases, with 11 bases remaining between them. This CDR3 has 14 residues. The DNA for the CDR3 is TGTGCCAGCAGCTTGAGCGGCCAGAGCTATGGCTACACCTTC. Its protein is CASSLSGQSYGYTF.

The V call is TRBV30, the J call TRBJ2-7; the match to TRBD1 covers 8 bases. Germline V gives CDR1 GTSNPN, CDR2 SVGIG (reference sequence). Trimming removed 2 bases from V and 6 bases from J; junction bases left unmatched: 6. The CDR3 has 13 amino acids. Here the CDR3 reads CAWSNLQGGEQYF. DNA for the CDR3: TGTGCCTGGAGTAACCTACAGGGGGGCGAGCAGTACTTC. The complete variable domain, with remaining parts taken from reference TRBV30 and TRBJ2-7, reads SQTIHQWPATLVQPVGSPLSLECTVEGTSNPNLYWYRQAAGRGLQLLFYSVGIGQISSEVPQNLSASRPQDRQFILSSKKLLLSDSGFYLCAWSNLQGGEQYFGPGTRLTVT.

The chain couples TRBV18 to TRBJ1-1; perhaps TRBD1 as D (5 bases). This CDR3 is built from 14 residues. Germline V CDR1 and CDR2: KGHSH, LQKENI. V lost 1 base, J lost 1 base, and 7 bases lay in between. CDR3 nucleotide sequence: TGTGCCAGCTCACCACAGGGGACGAACACTGAAGCTTTCTTT. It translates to CASSPQGTNTEAFF.

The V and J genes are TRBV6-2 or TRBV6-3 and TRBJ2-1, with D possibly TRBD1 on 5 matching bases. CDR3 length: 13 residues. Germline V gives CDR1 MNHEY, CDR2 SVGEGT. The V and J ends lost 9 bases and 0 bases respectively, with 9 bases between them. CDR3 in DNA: TGTGCCAGTGACGACAGCTCCTACAATGAGCAGTTCTTC. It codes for CASDDSSYNEQFF.

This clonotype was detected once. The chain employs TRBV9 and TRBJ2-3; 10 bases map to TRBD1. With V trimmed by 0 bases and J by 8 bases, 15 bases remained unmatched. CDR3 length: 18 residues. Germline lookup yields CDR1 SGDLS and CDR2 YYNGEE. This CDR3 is CASSVGSLTGGAIGTQYF. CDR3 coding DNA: TGTGCCAGCAGCGTAGGGAGTCTGACAGGGGGCGCGATCGGTACGCAGTATTTT.